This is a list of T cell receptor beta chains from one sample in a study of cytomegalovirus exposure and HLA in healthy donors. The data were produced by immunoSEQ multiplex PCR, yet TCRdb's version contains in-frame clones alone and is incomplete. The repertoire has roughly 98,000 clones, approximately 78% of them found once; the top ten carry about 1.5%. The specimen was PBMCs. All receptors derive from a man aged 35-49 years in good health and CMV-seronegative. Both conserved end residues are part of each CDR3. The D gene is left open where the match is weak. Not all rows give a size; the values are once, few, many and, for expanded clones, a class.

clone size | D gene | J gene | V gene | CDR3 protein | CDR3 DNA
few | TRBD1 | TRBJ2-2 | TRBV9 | CASSVGQGGTNTGELFF | TGTGCCAGCAGCGTTGGACAGGGCGGGACGAACACCGGGGAGCTGTTTTTT
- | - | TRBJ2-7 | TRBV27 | CASSPDRQPQLYGQYF | TGTGCCAGCAGTCCTGACAGGCAACCGCAATTATACGGGCAGTACTTC
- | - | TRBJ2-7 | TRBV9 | CASSESGTKEQYF | TGTGCCAGCAGCGAGAGCGGCACTAAGGAGCAGTACTTC
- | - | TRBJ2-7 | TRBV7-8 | CASSLEAGFYEQYF | TGTGCCAGCAGCTTAGAGGCAGGGTTCTACGAGCAGTACTTC
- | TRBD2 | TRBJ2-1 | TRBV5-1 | CASSFEAGRINEQFF | TGCGCCAGCAGCTTTGAAGCGGGGCGAATAAATGAGCAGTTCTTC
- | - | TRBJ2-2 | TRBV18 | CASSTRGGTDTGELFF | TGTGCCAGCTCCACTCGTGGGGGGACGGACACCGGGGAGCTGTTTTTT
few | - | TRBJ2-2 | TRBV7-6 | CASSQVRQGGTGELFF | TGTGCCAGCAGCCAGGTTCGACAGGGAGGCACCGGGGAGCTGTTTTTT
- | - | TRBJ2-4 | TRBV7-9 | CASSLGTSNIQYF | TGTGCCAGCAGCTTAGGGACTTCAAACATTCAGTACTTC
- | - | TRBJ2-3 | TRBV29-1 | CSSRGSTDTQYF | TGCAGCTCCCGGGGGAGCACAGATACGCAGTATTTT
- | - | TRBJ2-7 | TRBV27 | CASSLDGITYEQYF | TGTGCCAGCAGTCTGGACGGGATCACCTACGAGCAGTACTTC
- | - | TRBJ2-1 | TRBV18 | CASSPIRGEQFF | TGTGCCAGCTCACCGATCAGGGGTGAGCAGTTCTTC
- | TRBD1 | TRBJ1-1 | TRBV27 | CASSLLTGREAFF | TGTGCCAGCAGTTTACTGACAGGGCGTGAAGCTTTCTTT
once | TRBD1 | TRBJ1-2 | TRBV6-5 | CASRTGTEGNYGYTF | TGTGCCAGCAGAACCGGGACAGAGGGGAACTATGGCTACACCTTC
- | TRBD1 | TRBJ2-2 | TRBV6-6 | CASSYRVTGVAGELFF | TGTGCCAGCAGTTACCGAGTTACAGGGGTGGCCGGGGAGCTGTTTTTT
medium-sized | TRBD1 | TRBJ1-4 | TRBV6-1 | CASSEGTGYEKLFF | TGTGCCAGCAGTGAAGGGACAGGGTATGAAAAACTGTTTTTT
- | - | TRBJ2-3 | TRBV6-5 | CASIRGTLQYF | TGTGCCAGCATCCGCGGGACCCTGCAGTATTTT
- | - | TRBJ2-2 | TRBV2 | CASSDNSGELFF | TGTGCCAGCAGTGACAACTCCGGGGAGCTGTTTTTT
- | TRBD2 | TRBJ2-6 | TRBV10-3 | CAISESVRVAGGPSGANVLTF | TGTGCCATCAGTGAGTCGGTTCGCGTAGCGGGGGGCCCTTCTGGGGCCAACGTCCTGACTTTC
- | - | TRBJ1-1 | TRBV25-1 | CASSLAGANTEAFF | TGTGCCAGCAGCTTGGCAGGGGCGAACACTGAAGCTTTCTTT
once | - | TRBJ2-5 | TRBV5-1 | CASSFFTGLQETQYF | TGCGCCAGCAGCTTCTTTACAGGCCTCCAAGAGACCCAGTACTTC
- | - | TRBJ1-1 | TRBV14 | CASSQGARREKYTEAFF | TGTGCCAGCAGCCAAGGGGCGAGGAGGGAGAAATACACTGAAGCTTTCTTT
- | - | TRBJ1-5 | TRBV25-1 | CASSDSGSNQPQHF | TGTGCCAGCAGTGACTCCGGGAGCAATCAGCCCCAGCATTTT
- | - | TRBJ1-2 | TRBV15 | CATSRDVGTIYGYTF | TGTGCCACCAGCAGAGACGTCGGGACAATCTATGGCTACACCTTC
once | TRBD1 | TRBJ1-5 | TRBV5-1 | CASSEQGQPQHF | TGCGCCAGCAGCGAACAGGGGCAGCCCCAGCATTTT
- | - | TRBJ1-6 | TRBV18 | CASSPPNQGTNSPLHF | TGTGCCAGCTCACCCCCAAACCAGGGGACTAATTCACCCCTCCACTTT
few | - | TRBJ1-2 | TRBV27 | CASSLQDYGYGYTF | TGTGCCAGCAGTTTACAGGATTACGGCTATGGCTACACCTTC
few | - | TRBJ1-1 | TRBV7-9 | CASSLRLGNTEAFF | TGTGCCAGCAGCTTGAGGTTAGGGAACACTGAAGCTTTCTTT
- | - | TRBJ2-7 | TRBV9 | CASSVGGTEQYF | TGTGCCAGCAGCGTAGGGGGGACAGAGCAGTACTTC
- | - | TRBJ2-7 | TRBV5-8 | CASSDRTAIKQEQYF | TGTGCCAGCAGTGACCGGACAGCGATCAAACAAGAGCAGTACTTC
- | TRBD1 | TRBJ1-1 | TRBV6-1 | CASRQGLKTEAFF | TGTGCCAGTAGACAGGGATTGAAGACTGAAGCTTTCTTT
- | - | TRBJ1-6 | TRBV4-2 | CASSQGQNSPLHF | TGTGCCAGCAGCCAGGGCCAAAATTCACCCCTCCACTTT
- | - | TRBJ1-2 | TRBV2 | CASTLSGAYGYTF | TGTGCCAGCACCCTCTCTGGGGCCTATGGCTACACCTTC
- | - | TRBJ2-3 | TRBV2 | CASSTGPGLMADTQYF | TGTGCCAGCAGTACCGGACCGGGGTTGATGGCAGATACGCAGTATTTT
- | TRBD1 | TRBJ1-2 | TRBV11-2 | CASSTDRGGYTF | TGTGCCAGCAGCACGGACAGGGGTGGCTACACCTTC
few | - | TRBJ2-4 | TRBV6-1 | CASSPTFEPGRGYF | TGTGCCAGCAGTCCAACCTTTGAACCGGGCCGGGGGTACTTC
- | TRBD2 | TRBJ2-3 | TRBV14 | CASSDSGRTDTQYF | TGTGCCAGCAGCGATAGCGGGCGCACAGATACGCAGTATTTT
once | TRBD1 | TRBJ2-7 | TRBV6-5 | CASSYPPGQGVTEQYF | TGTGCCAGCAGTTACCCGCCGGGACAGGGGGTAACCGAGCAGTACTTC
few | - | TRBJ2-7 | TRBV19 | CASRGLRDSISYEQYF | TGTGCCAGTAGGGGACTCCGGGACAGCATCTCCTACGAGCAGTACTTC
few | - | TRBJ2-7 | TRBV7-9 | CASSSTVYRLEQYF | TGTGCCAGCAGCTCAACCGTCTACAGGCTCGAGCAGTACTTC
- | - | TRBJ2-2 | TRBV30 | CARNVQTGELFF | TGTGCCAGGAATGTCCAGACCGGGGAGCTGTTTTTT
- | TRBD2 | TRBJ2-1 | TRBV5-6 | CASSFLRGELDNEQFF | TGTGCCAGCAGCTTCTTGCGGGGGGAATTGGACAATGAGCAGTTCTTC
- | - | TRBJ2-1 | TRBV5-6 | CASSWGGPSSYNEQFF | TGTGCCAGCAGCTGGGGGGGGCCCAGCTCCTACAATGAGCAGTTCTTC
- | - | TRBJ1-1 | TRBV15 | CATSREVSVRGAFF | TGTGCCACCAGCAGAGAAGTTTCGGTACGTGGAGCTTTCTTT
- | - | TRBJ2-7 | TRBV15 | CATSRDRYEQYF | TGTGCCACCAGTAGAGACAGATACGAGCAGTACTTC
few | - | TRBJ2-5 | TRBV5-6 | CASSLMWEQYF | TGTGCCAGCAGCTTGATGTGGGAGCAGTACTTC
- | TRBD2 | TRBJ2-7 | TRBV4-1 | CASSQIAGNTYEQYF | TGCGCCAGCAGCCAAATAGCGGGGAACACCTACGAGCAGTACTTC
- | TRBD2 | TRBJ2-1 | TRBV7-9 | CASSRGDLSYNEQFF | TGTGCCAGCAGCCGGGGGGACCTATCCTACAATGAGCAGTTCTTC
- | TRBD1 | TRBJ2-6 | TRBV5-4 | CASSFRTGGVSGANVLTF | TGTGCCAGCAGCTTCAGAACAGGGGGCGTTTCTGGGGCCAACGTCCTGACTTTC
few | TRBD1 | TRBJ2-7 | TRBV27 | CASRWNRGSYEQYF | TGTGCCAGCAGGTGGAACAGGGGTAGTTACGAGCAGTACTTC
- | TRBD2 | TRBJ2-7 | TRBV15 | CATSRESGRRDEQYF | TGTGCCACCAGCAGGGAATCCGGGAGGCGCGACGAGCAGTACTTC
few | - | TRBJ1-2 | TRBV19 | CASSDSHYGYTF | TGTGCCAGTTCGGACTCACACTATGGCTACACCTTC
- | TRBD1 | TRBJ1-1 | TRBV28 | CASQGAPTEAFF | TGTGCCAGTCAGGGGGCGCCTACTGAAGCTTTCTTT
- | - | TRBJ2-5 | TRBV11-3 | CASSLSRGSETQYF | TGTGCCAGCAGCTTATCCAGGGGAAGCGAGACCCAGTACTTC
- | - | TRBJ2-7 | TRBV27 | CASSRASTAYYDYEQYF | TGTGCCAGCAGCCGCGCATCAACAGCGTACTATGACTACGAGCAGTACTTC
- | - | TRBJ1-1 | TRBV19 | CASSAKTWAPEAFF | TGTGCCAGTAGTGCGAAAACATGGGCCCCTGAAGCTTTCTTT
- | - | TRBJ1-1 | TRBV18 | CASLQGKLTEAFF | TGTGCCAGCCTACAGGGAAAGTTGACTGAAGCTTTCTTT
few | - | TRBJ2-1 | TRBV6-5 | CASRVTTPYNEQFF | TGTGCCAGCAGGGTTACCACTCCCTACAATGAGCAGTTCTTC